These 24 T cell receptor beta chains share one sample of origin, sequenced in a study of shared clonotypes between healthy human individuals. The assay was immunoSEQ multiplex PCR, and TCRdb's table has in-frame clones only and misses some. The profile covers over 750,000 clones, with about 96% appearing a single time and around 0.21% taken by the ten largest. Selected positively for CCR7 and CD45RO-negative, naive CD8 cells excluded terminally differentiated effector memory CD45RA+ cells. Sequencing was performed on naive CD8+ T cells sorted from blood. The receptors originated from a man aged 30 to 45 in good health.

This clone was observed a single time. V and J are TRBV5-5 and TRBJ2-7; 9 nucleotides line up with TRBD2. CDR3 length equals 14 residues. Looked up from germline, CDR1 is SGHKS and CDR2 is YYEKEE (reference sequence). The ends lost 0 bases at V and 3 bases at J; junction bases unmatched: 1. Here the CDR3 reads CASSLALAGYEQYF. Here the CDR3 DNA reads TGTGCCAGCAGCTTGGCACTAGCGGGCTACGAGCAGTACTTC.

V is TRBV2 and J is TRBJ2-7; D unclear. The CDR3 is 13 amino acids. Germline values: CDR1 SNHLY, CDR2 FYNNEI. The V end was cut by 0 bases, the J end by 7 bases, with 10 bases between. The CDR3 bases are TGTGCCAGCAGTGAAGCGGTCCTACGGGAGCAGTACTTC. Protein: CASSEAVLREQYF. The variable domain in full, completed from reference TRBV2 and TRBJ2-7, reads EPEVTQTPSHQVTQMGQEVILRCVPISNHLYFYWYRQILGQKVEFLVSFYNNEISEKSEIFDDQFSVERPDGSNFTLKIRSTKLEDSAMYFCASSEAVLREQYFGPGTRLTVT.

The CDR3, as DNA: TGTGCCAGCAGCTTGAGCGGTTACACCGGGGAGCTGTTTTTT. Translated, it gives CASSLSGYTGELFF. The rearrangement joins TRBV5-6 to TRBJ2-2; TRBD2 is a possible D gene (5 bases). Germline V CDR1 and CDR2: SGHDT, YYEEEE. The CDR3 is made up of 14 amino acids. Trimming stripped 1 base from V and 3 bases from J, with 7 bases between.

V gene TRBV7-9 combines with J gene TRBJ2-7; TRBD1 agrees at 7 bases. Germline trimming cut 8 bases from V and 1 base from J; bases unmatched to any gene: 14. Germline V gene data show CDR1 as SEHNR and CDR2 as FQNEAQ (reference sequence). The CDR3 length is 16 residues. The CDR3, as DNA: TGTGCCAGCTCCTCATCGACAGGGCTGACTTCCTACGAGCAGTACTTC. Its translation is CASSSSTGLTSYEQYF.

The chain uses TRBV9 and TRBJ2-3; 7 bases are shared with TRBD2. This CDR3 contains 17 residues. J gave up 5 bases and V 1 base, and 13 bases lay outside the gene matches. From germline, CDR1 is SGDLS and CDR2 YYNGEE. CDR3 sequence reads: CASSVNPQGLRKDTQYF. Here the CDR3 DNA reads TGTGCCAGCAGCGTAAACCCCCAGGGACTAAGGAAAGATACGCAGTATTTT.

This chain uses TRBV18 with TRBJ1-5; possibly TRBD1 for D (5 bases). V lost 2 bases and J 3 bases, leaving 20 bases between the germline ends. Germline V gene data show CDR1 as KGHSH and CDR2 as LQKENI. This CDR3 contains 18 residues. Here the CDR3 reads CASSPKGQGPPSNQPQHF. The CDR3 region has the DNA TGTGCCAGCTCACCAAAAGGGCAGGGCCCCCCTTCCAATCAGCCCCAGCATTTT.

This rearrangement joins TRBV4-1 to TRBJ2-7; 11 nucleotides align to TRBD2. There are 15 residues in the CDR3. J gave up 6 bases and V 4 bases, and 8 bases lay outside the gene matches. From germline, CDR1 is MGHRA and CDR2 YSYEKL. The CDR3 nucleotides read TGCGCCAGCAGCCCGGGACTAGCGGACCTTAGCGAGCAGTACTTC. It specifies CASSPGLADLSEQYF.

The V call is TRBV11-2, the J call TRBJ2-7, with TRBD2 as a possible D gene (5 bases). The germline V and J ends were trimmed by 4 bases and 6 bases, with 10 bases remaining between them. There are 12 residues in the CDR3. Germline CDR1 reads SGHAT; CDR2 reads FQNNGV. The CDR3 nucleotides read TGTGCCAGCAGCTACGCGGGTAGCGAGCAGTACTTC. It is translated as CASSYAGSEQYF.

The V gene is TRBV7-9, the J gene TRBJ1-3, with a possible D match to TRBD1 (6 bases). The CDR3 totals 17 residues. Deletions cut 6 bases from V and 6 bases from J, with 24 bases between. CDR1 and CDR2 (germline): SEHNR, FQNEAQ (reference sequence). The CDR3 DNA reads as TGTGCCAGCAGACCGCCCTGGTCCCCACAGGGTGAAAACACCATATATTTT. It codes for CASRPPWSPQGENTIYF.

V gene TRBV11-2 combines with J gene TRBJ2-7; TRBD2 matches 9 bases. CDR3 size: 15 residues. Germline loops: CDR1 SGHAT, CDR2 FQNNGV. After removal of 2 bases from V and 2 bases from J, the junction contained 4 bases not matched to a gene. The CDR3 coding sequence is TGTGCCAGCAGCTTATTCAGCGGGGGGACCTACGAGCAGTACTTC. Residues: CASSLFSGGTYEQYF.

This chain connects TRBV7-9 to TRBJ2-7; maybe TRBD2 (6 bases). This CDR3 has 15 amino acids. Trimming stripped 1 base from V and 0 bases from J, with 10 bases between. The V gene's germline CDR1 is SEHNR and CDR2 FQNEAQ (reference sequence). This CDR3 is CASSLGGLSSYEQYF. The CDR3 region has the DNA TGTGCCAGCAGCTTAGGGGGACTCAGCTCCTACGAGCAGTACTTC.

The chain combines TRBV7-9 with TRBJ1-1; TRBD1 matches at 7 bases. Germline-derived CDR1 and CDR2 are SEHNR and FQNEAQ (reference sequence). Unmatched junction bases numbered 16, after V lost 3 bases and J lost 6 bases. The CDR3 has 17 residues. DNA of the CDR3: TGTGCCAGCAGCTTTGCATCTCTGTCCGACAGGGCCCCTGAAGCTTTCTTT. Translating it yields CASSFASLSDRAPEAFF.

V and J are TRBV30 and TRBJ2-2, with D possibly being TRBD1 (6 bases). The length of the CDR3 is 13 residues. Trimming cost V 5 bases and J 2 bases, with 9 bases left between them. Germline CDR1 and CDR2: GTSNPN and SVGIG (reference sequence). The CDR3 DNA reads TGTGCCTGGGGGGACACTAACACCGGGGAGCTGTTTTTT. Its protein is CAWGDTNTGELFF. The whole variable domain, remainder taken from reference TRBV30 and TRBJ2-2, is SQTIHQWPATLVQPVGSPLSLECTVEGTSNPNLYWYRQAAGRGLQLLFYSVGIGQISSEVPQNLSASRPQDRQFILSSKKLLLSDSGFYLCAWGDTNTGELFFGEGSRLTVL.

This chain connects TRBV27 to TRBJ2-5; no firm D call. Germline V gene data show CDR1 as MNHEY and CDR2 as SMNVEV (reference sequence). V lost 0 bases to trimming and J lost 5 bases, with 10 bases between them. This CDR3 spans 14 amino acids. CDR3 in amino acids: CASSLSRGTETQYF. The CDR3 region has the DNA TGTGCCAGCAGTTTATCGCGAGGAACGGAGACCCAGTACTTC.

The V gene is TRBV7-9, the J gene TRBJ1-2; no firm D call. The ends were cut back, 2 bases at V and 7 bases at J, with 11 bases in the middle. Germline V gives CDR1 SEHNR, CDR2 FQNEAQ (reference sequence). CDR3 size: 13 residues. The CDR3 spells CASSLKGDRGYTF. CDR3 DNA: TGTGCCAGCAGCTTAAAGGGAGATCGTGGCTACACCTTC.

The chain joins TRBV5-1 to TRBJ2-7, with D hard to call. Per germline, CDR1 SGHRS and CDR2 YFSETQ. The CDR3 length is 13 residues. V was pared by 9 bases and J by 0 bases, with 13 bases between. CDR3: CATGYGFSYEQYF. For the CDR3, the DNA is TGCGCCACCGGATACGGATTCTCCTACGAGCAGTACTTC.

V gene TRBV5-6 combines with J gene TRBJ2-7; tentative D call: TRBD1 (6 bases). The length of the CDR3 is 16 residues. The germline V and J ends were trimmed by 4 bases and 2 bases, with 19 bases remaining between them. Germline lookup yields CDR1 SGHDT and CDR2 YYEEEE. The DNA for the CDR3 is TGTGCCAGCAGCCCAGATACAGGGTCTATACCCTACGAGCAGTACTTC. It encodes CASSPDTGSIPYEQYF.

The rearrangement uses TRBV5-5 and TRBJ2-7, with 12 bases aligning to TRBD2. The CDR3 contains 17 residues. CDR1 is SGHKS, CDR2 YYEKEE, per germline (reference sequence). Trimming removed 4 bases from V and 0 bases from J; junction bases left unmatched: 8. The CDR3 reads CASSLTWTSGDSYEQYF. In DNA, the CDR3 is TGTGCCAGCAGCCTGACCTGGACTAGCGGGGACTCCTACGAGCAGTACTTC. Full variable domain (remainder filled in from reference TRBV5-5 and TRBJ2-7): DAGVTQSPTHLIKTRGQQVTLRCSPISGHKSVSWYQQVLGQGPQFIFQYYEKEERGRGNFPDRFSARQFPNYSSELNVNALLLGDSALYLCASSLTWTSGDSYEQYFGPGTRLTVT.

The genes are TRBV29-1 and TRBJ2-1; 9 bases agree with TRBD1. Unmatched junction bases numbered 4, after V lost 4 bases and J lost 6 bases. The CDR3 length is 13 residues. In germline, CDR1 is SQVTM, CDR2 ANQGSEA. DNA for the CDR3: TGCAGCGTTGTTCCGACAGGGGGCAATGAGCAGTTCTTC. Translating gives CSVVPTGGNEQFF.

The CDR3 region has the DNA TGTGCCAGCAGCACAGGGGTGGATGCAACTAATGAAAAACTGTTTTTT. Translating it yields CASSTGVDATNEKLFF. This sequence joins TRBV7-9 and TRBJ1-4; the match to TRBD1 covers 7 bases. The CDR3 consists of 16 residues. V dropped 5 bases and J dropped 0; count of bases not matched to a gene: 6. The germline gives CDR1 SEHNR, CDR2 FQNEAQ (reference sequence).

The rearrangement links TRBV7-9 to TRBJ2-7, with a weak D call TRBD2 (5 bases). Trimming took off 5 bases at V and 4 bases at J, with 15 bases between the two ends. Germline CDR1 reads SEHNR; CDR2 reads FQNEAQ (reference sequence). The CDR3 runs to 14 residues. This CDR3 reads CASSTDSLLYEQYF. As DNA, the CDR3 is TGTGCCAGCAGCACGGACTCGCTACTTTACGAGCAGTACTTC.

This sequence joins TRBV11-2 and TRBJ2-1; 8 nucleotides line up with TRBD2. The CDR3 loop spans 18 amino acids. Germline V gene data show CDR1 as SGHAT and CDR2 as FQNNGV. V dropped 3 bases and J dropped 8; count of bases not matched to a gene: 18. CDR3 in amino acids: CASSFLMGSGTRVYEQFF. DNA for the CDR3: TGTGCCAGCAGCTTTTTAATGGGGAGCGGGACTAGGGTCTATGAGCAGTTCTTC.

The sample holds one count of this clone. The chain combines TRBV7-6 with TRBJ2-5, with TRBD2 matching over 7 bases. Germline V gives CDR1 SGHVS, CDR2 FNYEAQ. This CDR3 region has 14 residues. Germline trimming cut 4 bases from V and 9 bases from J; bases unmatched to any gene: 11. CDR3 sequence: CASSSRDYQVAQYF. Here the CDR3 DNA reads TGTGCCAGCAGCTCCCGGGACTACCAAGTGGCCCAGTACTTC.

J is TRBJ2-1 and V is TRBV6-4, with D perhaps TRBD2 (6 bases). Germline assignment: CDR1 MRHNA and CDR2 SNTAGT. The CDR3 is made up of 15 amino acids. Trimming stripped 0 bases from V and 7 bases from J, with 13 bases between. Written as DNA, the CDR3 is TGTGCCAGCAGTGACTCTGTGGGGAGGTGGAATGAGCAGTTCTTC. This encodes CASSDSVGRWNEQFF.